Following are 14 T cell receptor beta chains from one sample sequenced in a study of cytomegalovirus exposure and HLA in healthy donors. Vbeta (60) and Jbeta (13) primers were used in the PCR. Clones were sequenced by immunoSEQ multiplex PCR, and TCRdb holds only the in-frame ones, with some missing. The sample has about 120,000 clones; roughly 80% are singletons. Sequencing was performed on PBMCs. These receptors originate from a woman aged 50 to 60 in good health and CMV-seronegative.

This chain joins TRBV19 and TRBJ2-7, with 8 bases identical to TRBD1. Germline assignment: CDR1 LNHDA and CDR2 SQIVND (reference sequence). This CDR3 comprises 15 residues. The V gene end was trimmed by 5 bases and the J gene end by 5 bases; junction bases not matched to a gene: 11. DNA of the CDR3: TGTGCCAGTAGTCCCCAGCGGACAGGGTGGGACGAGCAGTACTTC. Translation gives CASSPQRTGWDEQYF.

The chain links TRBV11-2 to TRBJ2-7; a possible D gene is TRBD2 (5 bases). Looked up from germline, CDR1 is SGHAT and CDR2 is FQNNGV. The CDR3 extends over 16 amino acids. Trimming pared 0 bases from V and 5 bases from J, leaving 17 bases between. CDR3 nucleotides: TGTGCCAGCAGCTTAGATCTGGTAGCGAGCGTCAACGAGCAGTACTTC. This codes for CASSLDLVASVNEQYF.

This clone was recorded only once. J is TRBJ2-5 and V is TRBV7-9; the D is unclear. CDR1 is SEHNR and CDR2 is FQNEAQ in the germline V gene (reference sequence). The CDR3 is 16 amino acids. Trimming pared 1 base from V and 0 bases from J, leaving 12 bases between. The CDR3 DNA reads TGTGCCAGCAGCTTAGGAACAGCCCGATACCAAGAGACCCAGTACTTC. Translating gives CASSLGTARYQETQYF.

The chain uses TRBV5-1 and TRBJ2-3; 9 bases align to TRBD2. J was trimmed by 5 bases and V by 0 bases; bases with no gene match: 4. The germline V gene encodes CDR1 SGHRS and CDR2 YFSETQ. CDR3 length: 15 residues. The CDR3 DNA reads as TGCGCCAGCAGCTTGGGCGGGAGGGCCTTAGATACGCAGTATTTT. It codes for CASSLGGRALDTQYF.

The chain employs TRBV7-2 and TRBJ1-1, with TRBD1 as a possible D gene (5 bases). This CDR3 is 15 amino acids long. V lost 5 bases, J lost 5 bases, and 18 bases lay in between. Germline lookup yields CDR1 SGHTA and CDR2 FQGNSA. The CDR3 is CASSPLGVLGTEAFF. As DNA, the CDR3 is TGTGCCAGCAGCCCCCTAGGGGTCCTTGGGACTGAAGCTTTCTTT.

The rearrangement uses TRBV10-3 and TRBJ2-3; 10 bases agree with TRBD1. Germline V gene data show CDR1 as ENHRY and CDR2 as SYGVKD. The ends lost 5 bases at V and 6 bases at J; junction bases unmatched: 5. The CDR3 has 14 residues. Here the CDR3 DNA reads TGTGCCATCAGTTTAGGACAGGGGGGCGATACGCAGTATTTT. Amino acid sequence: CAISLGQGGDTQYF.

This clone showed up just once. The chain recombines TRBV7-3 with TRBJ2-1; D is possibly TRBD2 (6 bases). Trimming removed 5 bases from V and 0 bases from J, with 14 bases in between. CDR1 and CDR2 (germline): SGHTA, FQGTGA. The CDR3 is made up of 16 amino acids. CDR3 coding DNA: TGTGCCAGCAGCCATCACGAGGGACTCTCCTACAATGAGCAGTTCTTC. It codes for CASSHHEGLSYNEQFF.

The rearrangement uses TRBV19 and TRBJ2-5; 9 positions match TRBD1. Losses at the gene ends were 5 bases for V and 3 bases for J; bases not matched to a gene: 13. Germline V lookup: CDR1 LNHDA, CDR2 SQIVND (reference sequence). CDR3 length: 17 residues. Here the CDR3 reads CASSPALGTGREETQYF. For the CDR3, the DNA is TGTGCCAGTAGTCCCGCATTAGGGACAGGGAGGGAAGAGACCCAGTACTTC.

CDR3 in DNA: TGTGCCAGCCGGCTAGCTCACAATGAGCAGTTCTTC. Translating it yields CASRLAHNEQFF. This sequence joins TRBV7-9 and TRBJ2-1, with D possibly being TRBD2 (5 bases). Germline V gene data show CDR1 as SEHNR and CDR2 as FQNEAQ (reference sequence). The CDR3 spans 12 residues. The germline V and J ends were trimmed by 8 bases and 5 bases, with 10 bases remaining between them.

This clone was found a few times. CDR3 in DNA: TGTGCCAGCCCCACCGATACGGTCTCTGGGGCCAACGTCCTGACTTTC. Encoded protein: CASPTDTVSGANVLTF. V is TRBV2 and J is TRBJ2-6; D is unresolved. Trimming removed 8 bases from V and 0 bases from J, with 14 bases in between. The germline V gene encodes CDR1 SNHLY and CDR2 FYNNEI. The CDR3 is made up of 16 amino acids.

This clone has just one count. This sequence joins TRBV7-2 and TRBJ2-5; 12 bases are a match to TRBD2. V lost 5 bases to trimming and J lost 7 bases; unmatched junction nucleotides: 5. This CDR3 is built from 14 residues. CDR1 is SGHTA, CDR2 FQGNSA, per germline. The CDR3 sequence is CASSATSGSGTQYF. CDR3 DNA sequence: TGTGCCAGCAGCGCGACTAGCGGGAGCGGGACCCAGTACTTC.

This clone has just a few counts. CDR3 sequence reads: CAISGDSMEKGEQFF. CDR3 in DNA: TGTGCCATCAGTGGAGACAGTATGGAGAAAGGGGAGCAGTTCTTC. The chain couples TRBV10-3 to TRBJ2-1; tentatively, D is TRBD1 (5 bases). Germline CDR1 and CDR2: ENHRY and SYGVKD. The CDR3 loop spans 15 amino acids. The V end was cut by 4 bases, the J end by 10 bases, with 20 bases between.

V is TRBV11-2 and J is TRBJ1-2, with TRBD1 matching 9 bases. CDR1 is SGHAT and CDR2 is FQNNGV in the germline V gene. CDR3 size: 15 residues. The ends lost 4 bases at V and 7 bases at J; junction bases unmatched: 10. The CDR3 here is CASSWRQGEDRGYTF. The CDR3 region has the DNA TGTGCCAGCAGCTGGAGACAGGGGGAAGATCGTGGCTACACCTTC.

This rearrangement joins TRBV19 to TRBJ2-1; D remains ambiguous. Germline CDR1 and CDR2: LNHDA and SQIVND (reference sequence). The CDR3 extends over 16 amino acids. V was clipped by 0 bases and J by 0 bases, with 9 bases between them. CDR3 amino acids: CASSIEARSSYNEQFF. The CDR3 DNA is TGTGCCAGTAGTATAGAAGCGAGGAGCTCCTACAATGAGCAGTTCTTC. The entire variable domain, with the rest obtained from reference TRBV19 and TRBJ2-1, is as follows: DGGITQSPKYLFRKEGQNVTLSCEQNLNHDAMYWYRQDPGQGLRLIYYSQIVNDFQKGDIAEGYSVSREKKESFPLTVTSAQKNPTAFYLCASSIEARSSYNEQFFGPGTRLTVL.